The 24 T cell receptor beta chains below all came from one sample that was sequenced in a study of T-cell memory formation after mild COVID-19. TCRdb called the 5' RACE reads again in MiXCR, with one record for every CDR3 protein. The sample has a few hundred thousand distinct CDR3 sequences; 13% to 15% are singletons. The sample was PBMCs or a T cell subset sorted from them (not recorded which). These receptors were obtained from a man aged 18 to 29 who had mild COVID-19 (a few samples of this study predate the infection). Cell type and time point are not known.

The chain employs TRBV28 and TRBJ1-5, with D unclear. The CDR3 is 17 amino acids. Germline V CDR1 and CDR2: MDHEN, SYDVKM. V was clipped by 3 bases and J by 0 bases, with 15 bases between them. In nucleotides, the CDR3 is TGTGCCAGCAGTTTGGGCAGGCAACTCTATAGCAATCAGCCCCAGCATTTT. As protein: CASSLGRQLYSNQPQHF.

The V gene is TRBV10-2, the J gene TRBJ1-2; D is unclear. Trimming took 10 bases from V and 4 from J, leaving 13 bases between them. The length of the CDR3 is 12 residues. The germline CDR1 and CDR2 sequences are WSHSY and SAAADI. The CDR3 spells CANPYNTYGYTF. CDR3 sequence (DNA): TGCGCCAACCCGTATAACACCTATGGCTACACCTTC.

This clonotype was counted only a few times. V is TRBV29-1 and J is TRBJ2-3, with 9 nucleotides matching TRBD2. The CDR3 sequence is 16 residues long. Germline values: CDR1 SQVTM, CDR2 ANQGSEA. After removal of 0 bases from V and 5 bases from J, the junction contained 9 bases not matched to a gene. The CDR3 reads CSVEDGAGGYGDTQYF. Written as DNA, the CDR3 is TGCAGCGTTGAAGATGGCGCGGGGGGGTATGGAGATACGCAGTATTTT.

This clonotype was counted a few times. The CDR3 protein is CASSPSGGARPDTQYF. DNA for the CDR3: TGCGCCAGCAGCCCCAGCGGGGGGGCCAGGCCAGATACGCAGTATTTT. J is TRBJ2-3 and V is TRBV4-1; 10 nucleotides line up with TRBD2. The CDR3 is 16 residues long. Trimming at V came to 4 bases and at J to 4 bases, leaving 8 bases not matched to a gene. The germline V gene encodes CDR1 MGHRA and CDR2 YSYEKL.

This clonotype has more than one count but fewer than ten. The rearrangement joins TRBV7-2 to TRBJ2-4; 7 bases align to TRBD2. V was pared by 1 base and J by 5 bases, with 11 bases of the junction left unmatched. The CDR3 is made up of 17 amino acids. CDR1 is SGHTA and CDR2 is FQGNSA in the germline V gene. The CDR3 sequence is CASSLGVNRDYQNIQYF. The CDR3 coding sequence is TGTGCCAGCAGCTTAGGCGTAAACCGGGACTACCAAAACATTCAGTACTTC.

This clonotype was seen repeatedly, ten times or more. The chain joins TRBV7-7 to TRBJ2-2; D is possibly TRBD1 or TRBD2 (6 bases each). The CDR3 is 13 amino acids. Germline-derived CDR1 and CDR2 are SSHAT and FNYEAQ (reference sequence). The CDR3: CASAPGATGELFF. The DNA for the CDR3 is TGTGCTAGCGCCCCGGGGGCCACCGGGGAGCTGTTTTTT. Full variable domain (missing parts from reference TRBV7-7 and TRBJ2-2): GAGVSQSPRYKVTKRGQDVTLRCDPISSHATLYWYQQALGQGPEFLTYFNYEAQPDKSGLPSDRFSAERPEGSISTLTIQRTEQRDSAMYRCASAPGATGELFFGEGSRLTVL.

The CDR3 spells CASSLGAREVTNEKLFF. CDR3 nucleotides: TGTGCCAGCAGCTTAGGCGCCAGGGAGGTTACTAATGAAAAACTGTTTTTT. The chain carries TRBV7-6 and TRBJ1-4; D might be TRBD1 (5 bases). The CDR3 extends over 17 amino acids. CDR1 is SGHVS, CDR2 FNYEAQ, per germline. V lost 1 base and J lost 2, with 14 bases in between.

The CDR3 is CASSYGIMGNTEAFF. The CDR3 DNA is TGTGCCAGCAGTTACGGGATCATGGGGAACACTGAAGCTTTCTTT. V gene TRBV6-5 combines with J gene TRBJ1-1; D remains ambiguous. The germline CDR1 and CDR2 sequences are MNHEY and SVGAGI. V dropped 2 bases and J dropped 1 base, with 11 bases sitting between them. This CDR3 is built from 15 residues.

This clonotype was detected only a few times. CDR3 residues: CASSPRGGVNTGELFF. The CDR3 DNA follows: TGTGCCAGCAGCCCCCGCGGCGGGGTGAACACCGGGGAGCTGTTTTTT. The chain combines TRBV9 with TRBJ2-2, with D possibly matching TRBD2 (6 bases). Trimming stripped 4 bases from V and 1 base from J, with 14 bases between. Germline V gene lookup returns CDR1 SGDLS and CDR2 YYNGEE. This CDR3 contains 16 residues.

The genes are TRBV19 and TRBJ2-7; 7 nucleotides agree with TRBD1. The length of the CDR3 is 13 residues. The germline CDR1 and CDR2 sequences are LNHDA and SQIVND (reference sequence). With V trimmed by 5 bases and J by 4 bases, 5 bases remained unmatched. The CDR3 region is CASSPGQLYEQYF. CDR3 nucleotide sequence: TGTGCCAGTAGTCCGGGACAGCTTTACGAGCAGTACTTC. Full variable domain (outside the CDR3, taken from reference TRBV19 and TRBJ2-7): DGGITQSPKYLFRKEGQNVTLSCEQNLNHDAMYWYRQDPGQGLRLIYYSQIVNDFQKGDIAEGYSVSREKKESFPLTVTSAQKNPTAFYLCASSPGQLYEQYFGPGTRLTVT.

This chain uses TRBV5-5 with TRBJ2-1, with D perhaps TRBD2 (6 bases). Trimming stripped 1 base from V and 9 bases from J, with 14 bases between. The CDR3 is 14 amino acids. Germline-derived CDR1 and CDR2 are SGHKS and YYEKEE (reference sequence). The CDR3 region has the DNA TGTGCCAGCAGCTTGCTCGGCGGGGTTGGTGAGCAGTTCTTC. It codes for CASSLLGGVGEQFF.

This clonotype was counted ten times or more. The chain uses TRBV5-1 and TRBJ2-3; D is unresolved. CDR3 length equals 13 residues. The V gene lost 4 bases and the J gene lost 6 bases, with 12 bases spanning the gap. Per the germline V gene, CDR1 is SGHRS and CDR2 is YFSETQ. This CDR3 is CASSPIVRDTQYF. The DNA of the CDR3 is TGCGCCAGCAGCCCTATAGTACGGGATACGCAGTATTTT. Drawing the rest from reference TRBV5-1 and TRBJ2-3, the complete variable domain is KAGVTQTPRYLIKTRGQQVTLSCSPISGHRSVSWYQQTPGQGLQFLFEYFSETQRNKGNFPGRFSGRQFSNSRSEMNVSTLELGDSALYLCASSPIVRDTQYFGPGTRLTVL.

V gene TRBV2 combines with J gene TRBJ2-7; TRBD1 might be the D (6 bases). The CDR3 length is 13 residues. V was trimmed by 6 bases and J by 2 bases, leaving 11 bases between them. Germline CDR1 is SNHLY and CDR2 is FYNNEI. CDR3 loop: CASRLRDTYEQYV. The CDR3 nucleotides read TGTGCCAGCAGACTCCGGGACACCTACGAGCAGTACGTC.

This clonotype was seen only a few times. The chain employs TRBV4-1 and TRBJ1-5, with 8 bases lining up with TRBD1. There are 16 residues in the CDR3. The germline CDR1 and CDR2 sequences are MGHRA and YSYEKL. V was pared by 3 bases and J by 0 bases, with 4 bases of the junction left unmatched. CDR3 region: CASSQDREGSNQPQHF. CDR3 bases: TGCGCCAGCAGCCAGGACAGGGAGGGTAGCAATCAGCCCCAGCATTTT.

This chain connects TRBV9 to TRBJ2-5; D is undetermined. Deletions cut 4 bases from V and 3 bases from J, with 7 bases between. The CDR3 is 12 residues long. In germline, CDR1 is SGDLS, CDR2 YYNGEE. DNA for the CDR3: TGTGCCAGCAGCACCAACGAAGAGACCCAGTACTTC. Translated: CASSTNEETQYF.

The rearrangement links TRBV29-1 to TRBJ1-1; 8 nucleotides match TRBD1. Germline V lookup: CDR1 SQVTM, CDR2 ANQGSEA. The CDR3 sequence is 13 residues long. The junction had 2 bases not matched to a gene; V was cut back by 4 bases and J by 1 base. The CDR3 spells CSVAGQGNTEAFF. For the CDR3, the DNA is TGCAGCGTTGCCGGACAGGGGAACACTGAAGCTTTCTTT.

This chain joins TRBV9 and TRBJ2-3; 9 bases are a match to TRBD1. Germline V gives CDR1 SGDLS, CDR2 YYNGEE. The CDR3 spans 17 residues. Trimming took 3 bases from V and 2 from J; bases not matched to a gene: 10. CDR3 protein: CASSGRTGTGHTDTQYF. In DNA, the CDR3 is TGTGCCAGCAGCGGGCGGACCGGGACAGGGCACACAGATACGCAGTATTTT.

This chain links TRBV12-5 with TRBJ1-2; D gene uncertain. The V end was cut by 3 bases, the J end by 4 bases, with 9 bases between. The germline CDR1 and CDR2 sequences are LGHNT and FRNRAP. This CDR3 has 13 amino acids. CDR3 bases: TGTGCTAGTGGTTTTGCCGGGTCCTATGGCTACACCTTC. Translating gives CASGFAGSYGYTF.

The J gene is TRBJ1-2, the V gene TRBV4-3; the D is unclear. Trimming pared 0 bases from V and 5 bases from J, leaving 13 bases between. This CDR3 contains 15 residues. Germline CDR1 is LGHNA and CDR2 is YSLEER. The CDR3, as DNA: TGCGCCAGCAGCCAAGATCTCGGGGAAGGTTATGGCTACACCTTC. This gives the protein CASSQDLGEGYGYTF.

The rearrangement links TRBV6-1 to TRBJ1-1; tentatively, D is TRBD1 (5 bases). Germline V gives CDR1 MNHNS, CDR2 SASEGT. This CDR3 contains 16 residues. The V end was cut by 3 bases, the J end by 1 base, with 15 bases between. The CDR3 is CASSDRGRVTNTEAFF. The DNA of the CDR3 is TGTGCCAGCAGTGACCGGGGCAGGGTGACGAACACTGAAGCTTTCTTT.

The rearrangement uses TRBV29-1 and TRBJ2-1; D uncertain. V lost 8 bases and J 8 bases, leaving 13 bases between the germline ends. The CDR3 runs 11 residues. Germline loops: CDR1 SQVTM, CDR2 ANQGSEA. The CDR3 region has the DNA TGCAGCTGCTCTCCACTGGATGAGCAGTTCTTC. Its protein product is CSCSPLDEQFF.

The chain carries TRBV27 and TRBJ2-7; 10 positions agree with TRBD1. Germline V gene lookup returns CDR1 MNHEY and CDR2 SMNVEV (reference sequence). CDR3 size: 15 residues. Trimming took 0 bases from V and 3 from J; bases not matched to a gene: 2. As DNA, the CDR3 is TGTGCCAGCAGTTTATCGGGACAGGGGTTCTACGAGCAGTACTTC. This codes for CASSLSGQGFYEQYF.

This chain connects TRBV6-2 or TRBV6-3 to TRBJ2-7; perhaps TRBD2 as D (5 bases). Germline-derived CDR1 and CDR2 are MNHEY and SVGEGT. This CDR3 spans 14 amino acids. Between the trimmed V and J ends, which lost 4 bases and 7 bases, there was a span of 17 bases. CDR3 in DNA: TGTGCCAGCAGTTCCGGGTTGGCGGACTTTGAGCAGTACTTC. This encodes CASSSGLADFEQYF.

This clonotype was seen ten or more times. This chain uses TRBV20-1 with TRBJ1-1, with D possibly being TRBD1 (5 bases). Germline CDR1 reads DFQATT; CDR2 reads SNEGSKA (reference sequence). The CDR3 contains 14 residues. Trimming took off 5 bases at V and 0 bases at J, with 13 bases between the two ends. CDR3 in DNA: TGCAGTGCTGGGGGGGAGGTCATGAACACTGAAGCTTTCTTT. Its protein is CSAGGEVMNTEAFF.